Listed below are T cell receptor beta chains from one sample, sequenced in a study of regulatory T cells in long-lasting Graves disease. MiXCR, run by TCRdb on the multiplex PCR reads, gives a single entry per CDR3 protein. The data hold around 400,000 distinct CDR3 sequences, with under 25% observed a single time. The source material was peripheral blood mononuclear cells (PBMCs), sampled when the disease was refractory, from a patient treated with antithyroid drugs. The receptors were sampled from a female donor with Graves disease. Each CDR3 is given with its conserved first and last residue. The D gene is left open where the match is weak. Rows may omit the clone size; those that give it use once, few, many or a size class.

clone size	D gene	V gene	J gene	CDR3 DNA	CDR3 protein
many	NA	TRBV11-2	TRBJ2-1	TGTGCCAGCAGCTTTAACAGGTACAATGAGCAGTTCTTC	CASSFNRYNEQFF
many	NA	TRBV28	TRBJ2-5	TGTGCCAGCAGTTTAGTCGAAGAGACCCAGTACTTC	CASSLVEETQYF
many	TRBD2	TRBV12-5	TRBJ2-5	TGTGCTAGTGCCATTAGCGGGATCGAGACCCAGTACTTC	CASAISGIETQYF
many	NA	TRBV7-8	TRBJ2-5	TGTGCCAGCAGCTTAGGCACCCTAGAGACCCAGTACTTC	CASSLGTLETQYF
NA	TRBD1	TRBV20-1	TRBJ1-2	TGCAGTGCTAGTTCAGCTATTTCAGGGGGGCGAAACTATGGCTACACCTTC	CSASSAISGGRNYGYTF
many	NA	TRBV28	TRBJ2-7	TGTGCCAGCAGTGCCCCCCTGCCCCTCCACTACGAGCAGTACTTC	CASSAPLPLHYEQYF
many	NA	TRBV27	TRBJ2-7	TGTGCCAGCAGTTTAGGGTTTGCCTACGAGCAGTACTTC	CASSLGFAYEQYF
many	NA	TRBV6-2/TRBV6-3	TRBJ1-2	TGTGCCAGCAGTTACACGGGGGGGTTTGACTATGGCTACACCTTC	CASSYTGGFDYGYTF
many	TRBD1	TRBV28	TRBJ2-7	TGTGCCAGCAGTCCCCGGGACAGGGCTCTGAACGAGCAGTACTTC	CASSPRDRALNEQYF
NA	TRBD2	TRBV29-1	TRBJ2-7	TGCAGCGCCCTTGGGACTAGGTACGAGCAGTACTTC	CSALGTRYEQYF
many	NA	TRBV6-1	TRBJ1-1	TGTGCCAGCACTTTTATCGGGCAGGGTGAAGCTTTCTTT	CASTFIGQGEAFF
many	NA	TRBV2	TRBJ2-7	TGTGCCAGCACCCCAGGGACTTCCTACGAGCAGTACTTC	CASTPGTSYEQYF
NA	NA	TRBV19	TRBJ1-5	TGTGCCAGTAGTATGCCGGTGGGCAGATATAGCAATCAGCCCCAGCATTTT	CASSMPVGRYSNQPQHF
NA	NA	TRBV19	TRBJ1-5	NA	CASSILARGTDQPQHF
many	NA	TRBV12-3/TRBV12-4	TRBJ2-2	TGTGCCAGCAGTCCGACAGGAGGGCACACCGGGGAGCTGTTTTTT	CASSPTGGHTGELFF
NA	NA	TRBV15	TRBJ2-7	TGTGCCACCAGCAGAGGAGTGAGTGGACGTCGGAAGGAGCAGTACTTC	CATSRGVSGRRKEQYF
many	NA	TRBV6-1	TRBJ2-7	TGTGCCAGCAGTGACCCCGTCGCTTTGGGGGGCAACTACGAGCAGTACTTC	CASSDPVALGGNYEQYF
many	TRBD1	TRBV7-2	TRBJ1-5	TGTGCCAGCAGCCTTCGGACAGGAAGCAATCAGCCCCAGCATTTT	CASSLRTGSNQPQHF
many	TRBD1	TRBV10-3	TRBJ2-7	TGTGCCATCAGTAGAGACAGGGTAATATCGGGTGAGCAGTACTTC	CAISRDRVISGEQYF
NA	NA	TRBV18	TRBJ2-7	TGTGCCAGCTCAGCCGGGCCAAAGGACGAGCAGTACTTC	CASSAGPKDEQYF
NA	NA	TRBV28	TRBJ2-1	TGTGCCAGCAGTTTTCCGGTTCTAGCTCAAACGGCCCACAATGAGCAGTTCTTC	CASSFPVLAQTAHNEQFF
many	NA	TRBV27	TRBJ2-5	TGTGCCAGCAGTTTATATTTCCAGACACAAGAGACCCAGTACTTC	CASSLYFQTQETQYF
NA	TRBD1	TRBV7-8	TRBJ2-7	TGTGCCAGCAGCTTGGACAGGGGGGACGGGCAGTACTTC	CASSLDRGDGQYF
NA	TRBD1	TRBV20-1	TRBJ2-5	TGCAGTGCTAGCGGGTCAGGGGGATGGCCAGAGACCCAGTACTTC	CSASGSGGWPETQYF
many	NA	TRBV28	TRBJ1-1	TGTGCCAGCAGTCTCAGGCCCGCTAACACTGAAGCTTTCTTT	CASSLRPANTEAFF
many	TRBD1	TRBV25-1	TRBJ1-4	TGTGCCAGCAGTGAGCCAGGGGGAAATGAAAAACTGTTTTTT	CASSEPGGNEKLFF
many	TRBD2	TRBV20-1	TRBJ2-7	TGCAGTGCTAGAACCGGGACTAGCGGCTACGAGCAGTACTTC	CSARTGTSGYEQYF
few	NA	TRBV28	TRBJ1-5	TGTGCCAACAGACCTCCCGACGGGGGCAATCAGCCCCAGCATTTT	CANRPPDGGNQPQHF
many	TRBD2	TRBV20-1	TRBJ2-7	TGCAGTGCCATACTAGCGGAGCCCTACGAGCAGTACTTC	CSAILAEPYEQYF
few	NA	TRBV14	TRBJ1-1	TGTGCCAGCAGCCCCCTGTTGGGGGCCACTGAAGCTTTCTTT	CASSPLLGATEAFF
NA	NA	TRBV5-6	TRBJ2-7	TGTGCCAGCACTAGGGGTAGTTCCTCCTACGAGCAGTACTTC	CASTRGSSSYEQYF
many	NA	TRBV11-2	TRBJ1-6	TGTGCCAGCAGCCCAGGGGTGAGGGATTCACCCCTCCACTTT	CASSPGVRDSPLHF
NA	TRBD2	TRBV7-2	TRBJ2-4	TGTGCCAGCAGTCTCCGGGACTACCAGTACTTC	CASSLRDYQYF
NA	NA	TRBV19	TRBJ1-5	TGTGCCAGTAACCGAGATCCTAATAGCAATCAGCCCCAGCATTTT	CASNRDPNSNQPQHF
NA	NA	TRBV9	TRBJ1-2	TGTGCCAGCAGTTCGGCAGGGTTCTCGGATGGCTACACCTTC	CASSSAGFSDGYTF
many	NA	TRBV11-3	TRBJ2-2	TGTGCCAGCAGCTTAGCCCAGGCGAACACCGGGGAGCTGTTTTTT	CASSLAQANTGELFF
many	NA	TRBV28	TRBJ1-1	TGTGCCAGCAGATATACCCGGGGGAACACTGAAGCTTTCTTT	CASRYTRGNTEAFF
few	NA	TRBV7-9	TRBJ2-7	TGTGCCAGCAGCCCCCCAGACTTCTCCTACGAGCAGTACTTC	CASSPPDFSYEQYF
NA	NA	TRBV5-6	TRBJ1-6	TGTGCCAGCAGCTTGAAGAACTCACCCCTCCACTTT	CASSLKNSPLHF
NA	NA	TRBV19	TRBJ1-4	TGTGCCAGTAGTAACCCGGCCGGGACGCGGCAGTGGGCCTTGAATGAAAAACTGTTTTTT	CASSNPAGTRQWALNEKLFF
many	NA	TRBV13	TRBJ2-4	TGTGCCAGCAGCTGGACACCTTGGAACGGGGGTGGCAAAAACATTCAGTACTTC	CASSWTPWNGGGKNIQYF
many	NA	TRBV12-3/TRBV12-4	TRBJ1-4	TGTGCCAGCAGTTTGGGCTCCCTTAATGAAAAACTGTTTTTT	CASSLGSLNEKLFF
many	NA	TRBV11-2	TRBJ2-2	TGTGCCAGCAGTTTCATCCTGGGCGGGGAGCTGTTTTTT	CASSFILGGELFF
NA	NA	TRBV20-1	TRBJ2-5	TGCAGCCAGTCTGGGGGCAAAGAGACCCAGTACTTC	CSQSGGKETQYF
NA	NA	TRBV2	TRBJ1-5	TGTGCCAGCAGGATCAGGGTAGAGCAGCCCCAGCATTTT	CASRIRVEQPQHF
few	TRBD2	TRBV20-1	TRBJ2-7	TGCAGTGCGGGTCCTAGCGGGGATACCTACGAGCAGTACTTC	CSAGPSGDTYEQYF
many	NA	TRBV6-1	TRBJ1-1	TGTGCCAGCAGTGAAGTGTCGTACACTGAAGCTTTCTTT	CASSEVSYTEAFF
NA	NA	TRBV3-1	TRBJ2-3	TGTGCCAGCAGCCAAGGCACGGGGGTAGATACGCAGTATTTT	CASSQGTGVDTQYF
NA	NA	TRBV3-1	TRBJ2-5	TGTGCCAGCAGTAGGGAGGTTCGCACTCAAGAGACCCAGTACTTC	CASSREVRTQETQYF
many	TRBD1	TRBV28	TRBJ1-2	TGTGCCAGCAGTAAGAAGGATACAGGGGGTGGCTATGGCTACACCTTC	CASSKKDTGGGYGYTF
many	NA	TRBV11-2	TRBJ2-7	TGTGCCAGCAGCCTTACTAGCCTCGCCTCCTACGAGCAGTACTTC	CASSLTSLASYEQYF
once	TRBD2	TRBV27	TRBJ2-7	TGTGCCAGCAGCCTATTCCCGGGACTAGCGGGAGCGGGCACCTCCTACGAGCAGTACTTC	CASSLFPGLAGAGTSYEQYF
NA	TRBD1	TRBV3-1	TRBJ2-1	TGTGCCAGCAGCCAGACCGGGACAGGGGGCGCGAGGAATGAGCAGTTCTTC	CASSQTGTGGARNEQFF
NA	NA	TRBV4-1	TRBJ1-4	TGCGCCAGCAGCTCCCGACAGGAACCCACTAATGAAAAACTGTTTTTT	CASSSRQEPTNEKLFF
NA	NA	TRBV30	TRBJ2-7	TGTGCTTTCAAAGGGGAGGTGAACTACGAGCAGTACTTC	CAFKGEVNYEQYF
many	TRBD1	TRBV28	TRBJ1-1	TGTGCCAGCAGTGCGACAGGGGCCATGAACACTGAAGCTTTCTTT	CASSATGAMNTEAFF
NA	NA	TRBV7-6	TRBJ2-7	TGTGCCAGCAGCTTAGTGAAGGAGGGCGAGCAGTACTTC	CASSLVKEGEQYF